This TCR beta chain derives from a study of blood T cell repertoires in COVID-19. Per germline, CDR1 KGHSH and CDR2 LQKENI. The CDR3 runs 16 residues. V was pared by 2 bases and J by 7 bases, with 21 bases between. This clone was seen only once. Method: immunoSEQ multiplex PCR; TCRdb's copy keeps in-frame clones and lacks some. The sample carries 250,000 to 400,000 clones, 75% to 90% recorded once. Sequenced: peripheral blood. The clonotype originates from a woman aged 30 to 39 with COVID-19, enrolled during active disease. This chain joins TRBV18 and TRBJ2-7, with D possibly TRBD1 on 5 matching bases. CDR3 residues: CASSPDIMDSSGEQYF. CDR3 DNA: TGTGCCAGCTCACCAGATATTATGGATTCTTCAGGGGAGCAGTACTTC. Full variable domain (rest looked up from reference TRBV18 and TRBJ2-7): NAGVMQNPRHLVRRRGQEARLRCSPMKGHSHVYWYRQLPEEGLKFMVYLQKENIIDESGMPKERFSAEFPKEGPSILRIQQVVRGDSAAYFCASSPDIMDSSGEQYFGPGTRLTVT.